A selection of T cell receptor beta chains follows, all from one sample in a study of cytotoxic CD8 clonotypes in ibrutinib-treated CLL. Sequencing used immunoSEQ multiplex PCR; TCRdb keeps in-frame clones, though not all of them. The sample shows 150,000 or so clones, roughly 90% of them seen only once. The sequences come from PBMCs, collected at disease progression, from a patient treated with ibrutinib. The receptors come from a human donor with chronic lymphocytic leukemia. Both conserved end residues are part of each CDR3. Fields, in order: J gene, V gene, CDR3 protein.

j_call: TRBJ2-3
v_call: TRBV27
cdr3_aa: CASSFSPGGTDTQYF

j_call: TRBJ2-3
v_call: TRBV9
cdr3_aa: CASSQDRATDTQYF

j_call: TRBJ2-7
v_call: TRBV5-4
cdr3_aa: CASRGTGVSHEQYF

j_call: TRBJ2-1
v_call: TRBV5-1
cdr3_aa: CASSLDSPSSYNEQFF

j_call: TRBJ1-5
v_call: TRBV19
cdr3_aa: CASDVGDRGPGQPQHF

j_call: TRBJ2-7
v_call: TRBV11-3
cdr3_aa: CASSGRDRGKYF

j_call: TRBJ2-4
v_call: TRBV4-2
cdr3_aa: CASSQASDRENIQYF

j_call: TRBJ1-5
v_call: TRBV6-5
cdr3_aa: CASSPTGFNQPQHF

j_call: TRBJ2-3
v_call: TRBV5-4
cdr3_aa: CASSYGGLAITDTQYF

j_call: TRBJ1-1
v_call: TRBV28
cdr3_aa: CASRDITEAFF

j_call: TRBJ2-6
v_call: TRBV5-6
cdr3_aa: CASSFTSAASGANVLTF

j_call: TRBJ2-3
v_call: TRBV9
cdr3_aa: CASSVGLANPSTDTQYF

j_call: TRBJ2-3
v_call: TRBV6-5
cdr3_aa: CASSSFLDTQYF

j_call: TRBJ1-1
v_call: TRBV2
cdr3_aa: CASHQTRAGTEAFF

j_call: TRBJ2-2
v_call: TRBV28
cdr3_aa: CASSSLTSGRAGELFF

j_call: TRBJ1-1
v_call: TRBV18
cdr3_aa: CASSPLAMNTEAFF

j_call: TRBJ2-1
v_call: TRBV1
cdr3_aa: CTSSQAYEQFF

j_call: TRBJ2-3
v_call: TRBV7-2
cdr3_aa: CASRPEGFGTDTQYF

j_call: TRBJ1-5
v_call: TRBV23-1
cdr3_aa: CASSPVRQERNQPQHF

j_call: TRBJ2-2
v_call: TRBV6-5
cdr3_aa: CASSYRGLTGELFF

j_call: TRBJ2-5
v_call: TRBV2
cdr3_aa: CASSTAVGKRQETQYF

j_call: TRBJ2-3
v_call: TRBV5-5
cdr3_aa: CASSRLALTDTQYF

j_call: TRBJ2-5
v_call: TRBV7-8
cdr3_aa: CASTPPRGTTQQETQYF

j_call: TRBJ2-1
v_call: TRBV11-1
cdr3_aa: CASSLLREPYNEQFF

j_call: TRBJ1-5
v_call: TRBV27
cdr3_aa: CASSLGGSGQPQHF

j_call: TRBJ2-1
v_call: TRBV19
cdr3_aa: CASSIQGYEQFF

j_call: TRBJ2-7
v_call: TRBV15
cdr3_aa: CATSIQLSPYEQYF

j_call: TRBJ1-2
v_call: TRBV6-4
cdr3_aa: CASSENPGGAYGYTF

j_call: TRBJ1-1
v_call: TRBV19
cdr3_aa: CATITGGGGPRTEAFF

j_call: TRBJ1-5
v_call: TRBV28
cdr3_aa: CASSIGTGAGNQPQHF

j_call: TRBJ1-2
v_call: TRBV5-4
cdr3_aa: CASSLSKIQGGPDGYTF

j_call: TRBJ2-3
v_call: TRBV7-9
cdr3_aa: CASSLAAGQGTTDTQYF

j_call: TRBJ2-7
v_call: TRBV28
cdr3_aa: CASSPNPYEQYF

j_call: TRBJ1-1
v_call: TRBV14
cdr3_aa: CASSQDGDHLHF

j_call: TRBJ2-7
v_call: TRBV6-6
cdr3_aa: CASSFLGAYEQYF

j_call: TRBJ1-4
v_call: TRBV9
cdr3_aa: CASSGSRLTDEKLFF

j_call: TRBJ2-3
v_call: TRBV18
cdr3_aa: CASSPRTDTQYF

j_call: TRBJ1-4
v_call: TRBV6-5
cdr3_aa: CASSYSNRGHEKLFF

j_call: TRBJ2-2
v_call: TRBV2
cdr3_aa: CASRGGELSGELFF

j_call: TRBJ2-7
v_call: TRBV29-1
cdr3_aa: CSVLDPVPGQRYEQYF

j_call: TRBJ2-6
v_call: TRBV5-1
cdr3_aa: CASSLEGQGAAGANVLTF

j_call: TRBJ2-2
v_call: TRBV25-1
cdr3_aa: CARARDRGTGELFF

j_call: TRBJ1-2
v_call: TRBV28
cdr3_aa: CASRAGGSSYGYTF

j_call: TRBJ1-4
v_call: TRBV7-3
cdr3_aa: CASSFGGGYGEKLFF

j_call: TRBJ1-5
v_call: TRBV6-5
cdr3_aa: CASSRGQAGNQPQHF

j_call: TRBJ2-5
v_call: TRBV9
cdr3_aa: CASSPERYQETQYF

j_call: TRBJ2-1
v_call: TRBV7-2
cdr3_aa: CASSFGTTIYNEQFF

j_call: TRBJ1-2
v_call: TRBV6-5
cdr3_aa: CASSLKGTLYGYTF

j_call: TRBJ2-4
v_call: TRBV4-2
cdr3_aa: CASSQEKGTWNIQYF

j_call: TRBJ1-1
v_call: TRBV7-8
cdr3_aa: CASSYRDRVNTEAFF

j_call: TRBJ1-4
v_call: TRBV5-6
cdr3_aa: CASSLVAATNEKLFF

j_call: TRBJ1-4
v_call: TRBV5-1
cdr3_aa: CASSSGTGGREKLFF

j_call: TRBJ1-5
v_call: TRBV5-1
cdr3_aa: CASRWTADQPQHF